This T cell receptor beta chain emerged from a study of cytomegalovirus exposure and HLA in healthy donors. CDR1 is SGHTA and CDR2 is FQGNSA in the germline V gene. V was clipped by 1 base and J by 12 bases; unmatched bases: 7. This CDR3 contains 15 residues. Sequencing used immunoSEQ multiplex PCR; TCRdb keeps in-frame clones, though not all of them. This table has fewer than 150,000 clones, just over 85% appearing once. This clone was observed once. The specimen was PBMCs. This chain connects TRBV7-2 to TRBJ2-1, with 12 bases aligning to TRBD2. The sequence derives from a woman under 30 in good health and CMV-seropositive. The CDR3 spells CASSLVGTSGPRQFF. The CDR3 DNA reads TGTGCCAGCAGCTTAGTTGGGACTAGCGGGCCTAGGCAGTTCTTC.